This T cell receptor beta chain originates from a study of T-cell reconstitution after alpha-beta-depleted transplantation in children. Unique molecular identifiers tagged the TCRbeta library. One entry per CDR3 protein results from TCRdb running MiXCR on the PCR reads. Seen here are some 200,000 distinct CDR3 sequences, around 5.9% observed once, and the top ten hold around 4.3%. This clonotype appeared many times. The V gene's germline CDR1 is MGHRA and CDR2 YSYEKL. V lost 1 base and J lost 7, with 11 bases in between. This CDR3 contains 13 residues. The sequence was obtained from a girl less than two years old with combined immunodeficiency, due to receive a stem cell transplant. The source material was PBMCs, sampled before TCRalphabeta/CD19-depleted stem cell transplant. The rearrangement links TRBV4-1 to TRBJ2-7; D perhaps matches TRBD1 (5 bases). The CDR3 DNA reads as TGCGCCAGCAGCCAAGCTGCCAGGGAAGAGCAGTACTTC. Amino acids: CASSQAAREEQYF.